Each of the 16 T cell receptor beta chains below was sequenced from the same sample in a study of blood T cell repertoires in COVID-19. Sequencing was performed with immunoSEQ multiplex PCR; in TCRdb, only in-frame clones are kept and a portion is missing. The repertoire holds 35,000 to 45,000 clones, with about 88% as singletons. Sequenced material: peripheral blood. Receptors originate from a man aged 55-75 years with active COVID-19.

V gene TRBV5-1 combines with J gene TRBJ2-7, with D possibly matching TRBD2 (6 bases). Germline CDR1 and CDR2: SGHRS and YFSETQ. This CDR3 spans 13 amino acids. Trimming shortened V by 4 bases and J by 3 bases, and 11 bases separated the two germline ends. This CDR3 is CASSIRLGYEQYF. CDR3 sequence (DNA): TGCGCCAGCAGCATTCGACTAGGCTACGAGCAGTACTTC.

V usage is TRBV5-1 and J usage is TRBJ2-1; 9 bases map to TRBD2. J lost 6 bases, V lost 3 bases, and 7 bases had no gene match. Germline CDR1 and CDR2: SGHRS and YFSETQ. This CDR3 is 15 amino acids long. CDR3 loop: CASSSGLAQTNEQFF. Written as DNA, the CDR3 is TGCGCCAGCAGCTCTGGACTAGCGCAAACCAATGAGCAGTTCTTC.

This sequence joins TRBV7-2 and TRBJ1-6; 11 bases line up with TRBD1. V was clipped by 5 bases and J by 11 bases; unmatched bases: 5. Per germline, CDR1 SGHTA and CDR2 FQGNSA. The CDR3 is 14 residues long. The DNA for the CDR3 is TGTGCCAGCAGCCCGGGGACAGGGGGAACACCCCTCCACTTT. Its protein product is CASSPGTGGTPLHF.

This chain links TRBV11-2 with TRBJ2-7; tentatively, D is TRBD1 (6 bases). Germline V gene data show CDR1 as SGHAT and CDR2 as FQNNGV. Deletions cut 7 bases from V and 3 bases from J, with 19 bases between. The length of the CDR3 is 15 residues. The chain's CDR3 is CASNPVGTGNYEQYF. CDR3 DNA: TGTGCCAGCAACCCGGTGGGAACAGGGAACTACGAGCAGTACTTC. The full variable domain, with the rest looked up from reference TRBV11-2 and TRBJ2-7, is EAGVAQSPRYKIIEKRQSVAFWCNPISGHATLYWYQQILGQGPKLLIQFQNNGVVDDSQLPKDRFSAERLKGVDSTLKIQPAKLEDSAVYLCASNPVGTGNYEQYFGPGTRLTVT.

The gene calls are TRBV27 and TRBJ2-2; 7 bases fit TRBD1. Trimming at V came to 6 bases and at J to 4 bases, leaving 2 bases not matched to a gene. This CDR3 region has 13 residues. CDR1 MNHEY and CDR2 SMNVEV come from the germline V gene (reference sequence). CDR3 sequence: CASSYRGTGELFF. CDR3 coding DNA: TGTGCCAGCAGCTACAGGGGCACCGGGGAGCTGTTTTTT.

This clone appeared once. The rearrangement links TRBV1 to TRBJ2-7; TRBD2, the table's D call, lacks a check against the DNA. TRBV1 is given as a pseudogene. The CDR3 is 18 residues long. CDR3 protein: CTSPKTGSSGSDYYEQYF. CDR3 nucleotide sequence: TGCACCAGCCCCAAGACGGGTAGTAGCGGGAGTGATTACTACGAGCAGTACTTC.

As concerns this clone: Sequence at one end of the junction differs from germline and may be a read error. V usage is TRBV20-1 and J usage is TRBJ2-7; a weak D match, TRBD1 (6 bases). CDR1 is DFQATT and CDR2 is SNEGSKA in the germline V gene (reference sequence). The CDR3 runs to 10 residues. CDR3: CSAREGAGVF. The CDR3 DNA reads TGCAGTGCTAGAGAGGGGGCAGGGGTCTTC.

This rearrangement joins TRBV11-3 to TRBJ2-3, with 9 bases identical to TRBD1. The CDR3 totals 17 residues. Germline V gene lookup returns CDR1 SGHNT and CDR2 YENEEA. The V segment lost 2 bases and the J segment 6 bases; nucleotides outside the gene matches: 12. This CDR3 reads CASSLKGWGQGTDTQYF. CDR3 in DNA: TGTGCCAGCAGCTTAAAAGGGTGGGGACAGGGAACCGATACGCAGTATTTT.

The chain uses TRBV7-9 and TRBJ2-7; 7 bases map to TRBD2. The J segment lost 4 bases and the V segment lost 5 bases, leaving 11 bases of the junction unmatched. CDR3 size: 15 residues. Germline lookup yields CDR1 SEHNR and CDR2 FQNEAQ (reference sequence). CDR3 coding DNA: TGTGCCAGCAGCCGCCCCGCTAGCGGATTTTACGAGCAGTACTTC. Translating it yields CASSRPASGFYEQYF.

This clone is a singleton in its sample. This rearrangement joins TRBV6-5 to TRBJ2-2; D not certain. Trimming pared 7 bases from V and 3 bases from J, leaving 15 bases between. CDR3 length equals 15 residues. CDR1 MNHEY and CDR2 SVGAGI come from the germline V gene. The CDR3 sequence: CASTQTHGYTGELFF. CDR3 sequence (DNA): TGTGCCAGCACCCAAACACACGGGTACACCGGGGAGCTGTTTTTT.

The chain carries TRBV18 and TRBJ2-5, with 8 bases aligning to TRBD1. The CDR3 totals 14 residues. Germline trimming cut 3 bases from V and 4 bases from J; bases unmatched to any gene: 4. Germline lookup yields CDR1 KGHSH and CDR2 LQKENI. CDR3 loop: CASSPTGEAETQYF. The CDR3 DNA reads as TGTGCCAGCTCACCGACAGGGGAGGCAGAGACCCAGTACTTC.

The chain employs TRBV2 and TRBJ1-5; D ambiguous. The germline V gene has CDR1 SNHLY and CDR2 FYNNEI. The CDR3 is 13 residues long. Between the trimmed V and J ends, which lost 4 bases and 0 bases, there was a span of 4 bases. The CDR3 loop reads CASSGGSNQPQHF. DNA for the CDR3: TGTGCCAGCAGTGGAGGTAGCAATCAGCCCCAGCATTTT.

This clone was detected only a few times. CDR3 loop: CASSIVWDLHSGANVLTF. The CDR3 DNA follows: TGTGCCAGTAGTATAGTTTGGGACTTACATTCTGGGGCCAACGTCCTGACTTTC. This chain links TRBV19 with TRBJ2-6; the D gene is possibly TRBD2 (6 bases). The CDR3 runs 18 residues. Germline assignment: CDR1 LNHDA and CDR2 SQIVND (reference sequence). V lost 1 base to trimming and J lost 1 base, with 14 bases between them. The full variable domain, with the rest looked up from reference TRBV19 and TRBJ2-6, is DGGITQSPKYLFRKEGQNVTLSCEQNLNHDAMYWYRQDPGQGLRLIYYSQIVNDFQKGDIAEGYSVSREKKESFPLTVTSAQKNPTAFYLCASSIVWDLHSGANVLTFGAGSRLTVL.

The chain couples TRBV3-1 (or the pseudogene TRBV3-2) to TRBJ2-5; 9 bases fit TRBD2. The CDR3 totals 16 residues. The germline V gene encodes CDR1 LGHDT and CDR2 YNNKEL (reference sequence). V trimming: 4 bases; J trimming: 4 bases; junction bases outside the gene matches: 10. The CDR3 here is CASSLRGGAGGETQYF. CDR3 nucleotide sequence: TGTGCCAGCAGCCTCCGAGGGGGAGCGGGAGGAGAGACCCAGTACTTC.

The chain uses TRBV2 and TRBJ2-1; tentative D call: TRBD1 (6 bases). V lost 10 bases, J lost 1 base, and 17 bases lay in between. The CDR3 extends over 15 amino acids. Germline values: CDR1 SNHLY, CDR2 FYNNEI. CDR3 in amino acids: CAKGERAASYNEQFF. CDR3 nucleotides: TGTGCCAAGGGGGAGAGGGCAGCATCCTACAATGAGCAGTTCTTC. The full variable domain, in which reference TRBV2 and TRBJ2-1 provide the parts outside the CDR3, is EPEVTQTPSHQVTQMGQEVILRCVPISNHLYFYWYRQILGQKVEFLVSFYNNEISEKSEIFDDQFSVERPDGSNFTLKIRSTKLEDSAMYFCAKGERAASYNEQFFGPGTRLTVL.

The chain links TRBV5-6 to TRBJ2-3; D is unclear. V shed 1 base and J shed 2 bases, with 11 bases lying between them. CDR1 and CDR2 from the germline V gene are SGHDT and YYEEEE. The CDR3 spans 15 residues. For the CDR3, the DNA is TGTGCCAGCAGCTTGAAGCTTACGAACACAGATACGCAGTATTTT. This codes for CASSLKLTNTDTQYF.